Listed here are 10 T cell receptor beta chains from one sample, sequenced in a study of neoadjuvant anti-PD-1 for oral cavity cancer. The sample's time point: after neoadjuvant nivolumab, at surgical resection. Measured with immunoSEQ multiplex PCR; TCRdb has only the in-frame clones, and not every one. The sample contains about 68,000 clones, 70% to 90% of which appear only once. The sequenced sample was PBMCs, obtained after nivolumab (anti-PD-1) treatment. The receptor set was obtained from a person aged 40-85 years with oral cavity squamous cell carcinoma.

The gene calls are TRBV10-3 and TRBJ2-2, with 14 bases that match TRBD2. The CDR3 totals 14 residues. After removal of 6 bases from V and 8 bases from J, the junction contained 2 bases not matched to a gene. Germline V CDR1 and CDR2: ENHRY, SYGVKD. This CDR3 is CAIRGLAGVGELFF. The CDR3 DNA reads as TGTGCCATCAGGGGACTAGCGGGAGTAGGGGAGCTGTTTTTT.

This chain joins TRBV30 and TRBJ2-5; D call uncertain. The CDR3 runs 11 residues. Germline-derived CDR1 and CDR2 are GTSNPN and SVGIG (reference sequence). Trimming left V 1 base short and J 2 bases short, with 2 bases between. CDR3 DNA sequence: TGTGCCTGGAGTGCTCAAGAGACCCAGTACTTC. Residues: CAWSAQETQYF.

The rearrangement uses TRBV10-3 and TRBJ2-7; D not resolved. Germline CDR1 reads ENHRY; CDR2 reads SYGVKD. The V end lost 0 bases, the J end lost 7 bases, and 10 bases lay between the germline ends. The CDR3 consists of 13 residues. The CDR3 here is CAISESTAQEQYF. CDR3 sequence (DNA): TGTGCCATCAGTGAGTCCACAGCCCAAGAGCAGTACTTC.

The genes are TRBV12-5 and TRBJ2-1; D remains ambiguous. Per germline, CDR1 LGHNT and CDR2 FRNRAP. The CDR3 has 13 residues. Trimming shortened V by 3 bases and J by 7 bases, and 10 bases separated the two germline ends. CDR3 sequence: CASGFGPRNEQFF. The CDR3 bases are TGTGCTAGTGGTTTCGGTCCCCGGAATGAGCAGTTCTTC.

The V gene is TRBV14, the J gene TRBJ1-2; 8 nucleotides line up with TRBD1. From germline, CDR1 is SGHDN and CDR2 FVKESK. V dropped 8 bases and J dropped 3; count of bases not matched to a gene: 5. There are 13 residues in the CDR3. Here the CDR3 reads CASRAGGDYGYTF. CDR3 sequence (DNA): TGTGCCAGCCGGGCAGGGGGCGACTATGGCTACACCTTC.

This chain uses TRBV27 with TRBJ2-1; either TRBD1 or TRBD2 may fit D (5 bases each). Germline-derived CDR1 and CDR2 are MNHEY and SMNVEV (reference sequence). This CDR3 is 15 amino acids long. With 6 bases removed from V and 8 bases from J, the gap between germline ends came to 20 bases. CDR3 region: CASRPVAGNGDEQFF. CDR3 coding DNA: TGTGCCAGCAGGCCTGTCGCAGGGAACGGGGATGAGCAGTTCTTC.

V gene TRBV28 combines with J gene TRBJ1-1, with D possibly matching TRBD1 (5 bases). Trimming stripped 7 bases from V and 0 bases from J, with 15 bases between. The CDR3 has 15 amino acids. Germline CDR1 is MDHEN and CDR2 is SYDVKM. The CDR3 spells CASTLGGRVNTEAFF. In DNA, the CDR3 is TGTGCCAGCACCCTGGGAGGCAGGGTGAACACTGAAGCTTTCTTT.

The gene calls are TRBV2 and TRBJ1-1; D is perhaps TRBD1 (6 bases). The ends were cut back, 6 bases at V and 6 bases at J, with 17 bases in the middle. The germline V gene encodes CDR1 SNHLY and CDR2 FYNNEI. This CDR3 is 14 amino acids long. CDR3 in amino acids: CASRQGQFTPEAFF. The CDR3 coding sequence is TGTGCCAGCAGGCAAGGACAGTTTACCCCTGAAGCTTTCTTT. Using reference TRBV2 and TRBJ1-1 for the parts outside the CDR3, the full variable domain is EPEVTQTPSHQVTQMGQEVILRCVPISNHLYFYWYRQILGQKVEFLVSFYNNEISEKSEIFDDQFSVERPDGSNFTLKIRSTKLEDSAMYFCASRQGQFTPEAFFGQGTRLTVV.

The V and J genes are TRBV19 and TRBJ1-2; TRBD1 is a possible D gene (6 bases). Germline loops: CDR1 LNHDA, CDR2 SQIVND (reference sequence). Trimming removed 3 bases at V and 4 bases at J, with 9 bases between. The CDR3 length is 13 residues. The CDR3 spells CASSIGQRYGYTF. The CDR3, as DNA: TGTGCCAGTAGTATCGGACAGCGCTATGGCTACACCTTC.

The J gene is TRBJ2-1, the V gene TRBV25-1; D ambiguous. Germline values: CDR1 MGHDK, CDR2 SYGVNS. V lost 1 base and J lost 8, with 9 bases in between. The CDR3 extends over 13 amino acids. The CDR3 reads CASSELGWDEQFF. The CDR3 DNA is TGTGCCAGCAGTGAATTGGGGTGGGATGAGCAGTTCTTC.